In this sample, the clone carrying this TCR beta chain turned up a few times. The antigen remains undetermined. This sample was taken from a study of post-analysis software for immune sequencing data. This CDR3 region has 14 residues. Per germline, CDR1 KGHDR and CDR2 SFDVKD. Trimming took off 7 bases at V and 4 bases at J, with 15 bases between the two ends. Findings and caveats of the study: In patients, 4 to 6 TRBV segments were more frequent than in controls, with TRBV5-6, TRBV5-1 and TRBV20-1 among them. Clustering by F measure revealed strong co-clustering among samples prepared together in one batch. The normalized Chao1 diversity of multiple sclerosis patients was significantly lower than that of controls.

The TCR beta cDNA libraries carried unique molecular identifiers. TCRdb independently ran MiXCR on the PCR reads; one entry per CDR3 protein. The profile shows hundreds of thousands of distinct CDR3 sequences, 40% to 50% of them singletons. This sequence was found in a girl aged 5-17 years with multiple sclerosis. This sequence joins TRBV24-1 and TRBJ1-2; tentatively, D is TRBD1 (6 bases). Material: blood. The CDR3 nucleotides are TGTGCCACCAGCGGGGACAAAAGCGGCTATGGCTACACCTTC. Its translation is CATSGDKSGYGYTF.